This TCR beta chain was sequenced for a study of blood T cell repertoires in COVID-19. Background on the study: PBMCs, B-cell-depleted T cells, or T cells were the source of the cDNA or gDNA that made up the material.

In the authors' workflow: Researchers report that nucleated cell counts were estimated from reference gene primer amplification. This table comes from immunoSEQ multiplex PCR, and its TCRdb copy is limited to in-frame clones, with some not included. The D gene and trimming were derived from the DNA, and the V and J assignments and clone size from that table. The data show approximately 270,000 clones, over 80% seen once. Study members were between 18 and 89 years old and lived in 24 US regions. Assignment of participants to cohorts was predicated upon participant-reported clinical history. The CDR3 contains 16 residues. The germline gives CDR1 SGHVS, CDR2 FNYEAQ. Losses at the gene ends were 2 bases for V and 2 bases for J; bases not matched to a gene: 4.

The receptor comes from a woman aged 25 to 39 with acute COVID-19. The source material was PBMCs or T cells enriched from blood (not recorded which). The chain joins TRBV7-6 to TRBJ1-3, with 9 bases lining up with TRBD1. The CDR3 loop reads CASSLTTGGAGNTIYF. CDR3 nucleotides: TGTGCCAGCAGCTTAACCACAGGGGGCGCTGGAAACACCATATATTTT.